These 9 T cell receptor beta chains were all obtained from the same sample, sequenced in a study of T cells in Graves' hyperthyroidism and ophthalmopathy. RNA transcripts provided the source from which TCR beta CDR3 regions were amplified. TCR CDR3 regions were first amplified by RT-PCR with HTBI primers. TCRdb processed the multiplex PCR reads anew with MiXCR; each CDR3 protein has one entry. In the table there are 600,000 or so distinct CDR3 sequences, 15% to 20% of which are singletons. The source material was blood. These receptors originate from a woman in her thirties with Graves' hyperthyroidism.

This clonotype has at least ten counts. The rearrangement links TRBV30 to TRBJ2-1, with a possible D match to TRBD2 (6 bases). Trimming took off 8 bases at V and 8 bases at J, with 16 bases between the two ends. There are 12 residues in the CDR3. The germline CDR1 and CDR2 sequences are GTSNPN and SVGIG (reference sequence). The CDR3 spells CAGWEAADEQFF. The CDR3 nucleotides are TGTGCCGGGTGGGAGGCGGCGGATGAGCAGTTCTTC. Using reference TRBV30 and TRBJ2-1 for the parts outside the CDR3, the full variable domain is SQTIHQWPATLVQPVGSPLSLECTVEGTSNPNLYWYRQAAGRGLQLLFYSVGIGQISSEVPQNLSASRPQDRQFILSSKKLLLSDSGFYLCAGWEAADEQFFGPGTRLTVL.

The chain carries TRBV2 and TRBJ2-1, with TRBD2 as a possible D gene (6 bases). CDR3 length equals 15 residues. CDR1 and CDR2 (germline): SNHLY, FYNNEI. Trimming cost V 8 bases and J 2 bases, with 16 bases left between them. Here the CDR3 reads CASGLDRRAYNEQFF. The CDR3 DNA reads TGTGCCAGCGGCCTCGATAGGAGGGCCTACAATGAGCAGTTCTTC.

The chain is built from TRBV30 and TRBJ2-7; 8 bases map to TRBD2. With V trimmed by 4 bases and J by 4 bases, 6 bases remained unmatched. This CDR3 is 13 amino acids long. In germline, CDR1 is GTSNPN, CDR2 SVGIG (reference sequence). CDR3 sequence (DNA): TGTGCCTGGAACAAGCGGGAGTCTTACGAGCAGTACTTC. Amino acid sequence: CAWNKRESYEQYF.

The table lists this clonotype with a few counts. The CDR3 bases are TGTGCCAGTAGTATAGCGCGCGGGAGGGCCTACGAGCAGTACTTC. Translation gives CASSIARGRAYEQYF. The chain joins TRBV19 to TRBJ2-7, with 9 nucleotides matching TRBD2. The V gene end was trimmed by 1 base and the J gene end by 2 bases; junction bases not matched to a gene: 3. The V gene's germline CDR1 is LNHDA and CDR2 SQIVND (reference sequence). CDR3 length: 15 amino acids.

In this sample, this clonotype turned up a few times. The J gene is TRBJ1-5, the V gene TRBV7-2; D remains ambiguous. The CDR3 extends over 15 amino acids. Trimming removed 5 bases at V and 0 bases at J, with 11 bases between. Germline lookup yields CDR1 SGHTA and CDR2 FQGNSA. The CDR3 sequence is CASSVSSTSNQPQHF. CDR3 nucleotides: TGTGCCAGCAGCGTTTCATCAACTAGCAATCAGCCCCAGCATTTT.

This clonotype showed up just once. Sequence at one end of the junction differs from germline and may be a read error. The genes are TRBV29-1 and TRBJ1-1, with 8 positions matching TRBD1. The germline CDR1 and CDR2 sequences are SQVTM and ANQGSEA. The CDR3 covers 14 residues. In nucleotides, the CDR3 is TGCAGCGTTAAGGTCAGGGGGCAGAACACTGAAGCTTCCTTT. It yields the protein CSVKVRGQNTEASF.

In its sample, this clonotype was seen many times. The CDR3 loop is CASSSGQEGEAFF. DNA of the CDR3: TGTGCCAGCAGTTCGGGACAGGAAGGGGAAGCTTTCTTT. The chain recombines TRBV27 with TRBJ1-1; 8 bases fit TRBD1. CDR1 is MNHEY, CDR2 SMNVEV, per germline (reference sequence). The CDR3 has 13 amino acids. Losses at the gene ends were 4 bases for V and 8 bases for J; bases not matched to a gene: 6.

The table lists this clonotype with many counts. The rearrangement links TRBV28 to TRBJ1-2, with D possibly matching TRBD1 (5 bases). Germline V gene lookup returns CDR1 MDHEN and CDR2 SYDVKM. Trimming shortened V by 5 bases and J by 8 bases, and 15 bases separated the two germline ends. The CDR3 contains 13 residues. The CDR3 spells CASSLGTVRGYTF. The CDR3 bases are TGTGCCAGCAGTCTCGGGACGGTCAGAGGCTACACCTTC.

In the case of this clonotype: This may come from a read error, since a much larger clone is one base off. The chain links TRBV27 to TRBJ1-1, with D perhaps TRBD1 (6 bases). Per germline, CDR1 MNHEY and CDR2 SMNVEV (reference sequence). This CDR3 has 14 amino acids. The CDR3 DNA sequence: TGTGCCAGCAGAAAAGGGGGGGAGAACGCTGAAGCTTTCTTT. It translates to CASRKGGENAEAFF.